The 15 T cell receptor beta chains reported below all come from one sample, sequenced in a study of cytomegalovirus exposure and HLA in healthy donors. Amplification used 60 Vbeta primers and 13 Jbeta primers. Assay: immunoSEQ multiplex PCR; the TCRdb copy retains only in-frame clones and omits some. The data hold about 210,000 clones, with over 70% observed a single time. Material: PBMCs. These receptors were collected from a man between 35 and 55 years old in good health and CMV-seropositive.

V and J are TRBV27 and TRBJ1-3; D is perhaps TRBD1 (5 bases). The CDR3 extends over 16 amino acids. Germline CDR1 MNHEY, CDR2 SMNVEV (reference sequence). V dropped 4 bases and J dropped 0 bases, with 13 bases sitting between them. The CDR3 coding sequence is TGTGCCAGCAGTTCCCTGACAGACTCCTCTGGAAACACCATATATTTT. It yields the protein CASSSLTDSSGNTIYF.

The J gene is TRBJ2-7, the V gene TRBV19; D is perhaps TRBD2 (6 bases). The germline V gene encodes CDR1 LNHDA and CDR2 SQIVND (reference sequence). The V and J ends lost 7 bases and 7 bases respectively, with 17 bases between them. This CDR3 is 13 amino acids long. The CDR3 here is CASNGGAPSEQYF. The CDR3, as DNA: TGTGCCAGTAACGGCGGGGCCCCTTCTGAGCAGTACTTC.

Written as DNA, the CDR3 is TGTGCCAGCAGCTTAGCGACGGGGACAGCGCTTACAGTGCCCCATGGGCAGTTCTTC. Translation: CASSLATGTALTVPHGQFF. V usage is TRBV7-2 and J usage is TRBJ2-1, with 7 bases identical to TRBD1. This CDR3 region has 19 residues. Unmatched junction bases numbered 23, after V lost 0 bases and J lost 12 bases. Germline CDR1 and CDR2: SGHTA and FQGNSA. The complete variable domain, with remaining parts taken from reference TRBV7-2 and TRBJ2-1, reads GAGVSQSPSNKVTEKGKDVELRCDPISGHTALYWYRQSLGQGLEFLIYFQGNSAPDKSGLPSDRFSAERTGGSVSTLTIQRTQQEDSAVYLCASSLATGTALTVPHGQFFGPGTRLTVL.

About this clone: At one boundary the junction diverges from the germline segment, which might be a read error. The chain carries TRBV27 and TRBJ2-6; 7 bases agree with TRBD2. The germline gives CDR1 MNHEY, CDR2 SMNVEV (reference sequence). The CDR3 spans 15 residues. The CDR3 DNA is TGTGCCAGCAGATCCCCGGGAAGCGGGGCCAACGGCCTGACTTTC. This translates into CASRSPGSGANGLTF.

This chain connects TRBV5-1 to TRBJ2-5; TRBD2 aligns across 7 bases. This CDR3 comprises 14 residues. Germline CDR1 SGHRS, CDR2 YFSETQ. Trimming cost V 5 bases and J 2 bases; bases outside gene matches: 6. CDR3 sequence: CASRRSGAQETQYF. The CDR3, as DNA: TGCGCCAGCAGGCGGAGCGGGGCGCAAGAGACCCAGTACTTC.

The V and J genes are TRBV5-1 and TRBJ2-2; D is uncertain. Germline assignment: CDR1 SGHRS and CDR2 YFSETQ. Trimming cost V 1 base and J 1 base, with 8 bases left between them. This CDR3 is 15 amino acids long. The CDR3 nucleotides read TGCGCCAGCAGCTTGATTTCAGGGAACACCGGGGAGCTGTTTTTT. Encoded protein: CASSLISGNTGELFF.

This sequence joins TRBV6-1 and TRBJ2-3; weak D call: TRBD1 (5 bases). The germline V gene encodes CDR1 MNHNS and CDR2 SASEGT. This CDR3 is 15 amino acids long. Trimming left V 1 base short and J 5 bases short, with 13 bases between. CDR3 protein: CASSEVGRERDTQYF. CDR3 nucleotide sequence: TGTGCCAGCAGTGAAGTGGGCAGGGAACGAGATACGCAGTATTTT.

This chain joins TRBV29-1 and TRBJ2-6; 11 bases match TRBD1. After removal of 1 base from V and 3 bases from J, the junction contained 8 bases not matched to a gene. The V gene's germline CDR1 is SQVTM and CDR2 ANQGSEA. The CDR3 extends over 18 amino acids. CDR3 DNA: TGCAGCGTTGAAGTGCGAGGACAGGGGGCGTTTGGGGCCAACGTCCTGACTTTC. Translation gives CSVEVRGQGAFGANVLTF.

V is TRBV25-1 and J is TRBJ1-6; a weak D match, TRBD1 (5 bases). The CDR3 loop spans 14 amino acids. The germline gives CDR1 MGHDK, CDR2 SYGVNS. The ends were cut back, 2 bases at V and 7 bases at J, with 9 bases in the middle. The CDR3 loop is CASSETGRNSPLHF. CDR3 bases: TGTGCCAGCAGTGAAACAGGAAGAAATTCACCCCTCCACTTT.

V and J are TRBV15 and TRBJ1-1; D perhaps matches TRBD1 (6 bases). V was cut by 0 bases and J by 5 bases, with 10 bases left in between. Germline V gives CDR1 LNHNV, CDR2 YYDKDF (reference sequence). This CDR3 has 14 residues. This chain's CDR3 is CATSREGGGTEAFF. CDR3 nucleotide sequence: TGTGCCACCAGCAGAGAAGGGGGTGGGACTGAAGCTTTCTTT.

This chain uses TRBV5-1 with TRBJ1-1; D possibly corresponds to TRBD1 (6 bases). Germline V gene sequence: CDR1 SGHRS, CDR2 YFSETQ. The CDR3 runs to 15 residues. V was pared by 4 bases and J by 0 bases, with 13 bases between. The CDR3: CASSLQGVMNTEAFF. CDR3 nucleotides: TGCGCCAGCAGCCTACAGGGCGTTATGAACACTGAAGCTTTCTTT.

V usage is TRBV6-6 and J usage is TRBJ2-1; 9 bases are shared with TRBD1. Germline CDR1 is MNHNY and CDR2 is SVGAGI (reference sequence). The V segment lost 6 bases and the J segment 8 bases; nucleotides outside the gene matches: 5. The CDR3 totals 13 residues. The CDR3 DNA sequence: TGTGCCAGCAGCAACAGGGACAGGGATGAGCAGTTCTTC. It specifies CASSNRDRDEQFF.

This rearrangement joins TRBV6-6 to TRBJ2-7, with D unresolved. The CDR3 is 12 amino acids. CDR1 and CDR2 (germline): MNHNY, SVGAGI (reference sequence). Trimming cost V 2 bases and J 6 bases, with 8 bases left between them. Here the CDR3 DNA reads TGTGCCAGCAGTTACACTCGTTTCGAGCAGTACTTC. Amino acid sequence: CASSYTRFEQYF.

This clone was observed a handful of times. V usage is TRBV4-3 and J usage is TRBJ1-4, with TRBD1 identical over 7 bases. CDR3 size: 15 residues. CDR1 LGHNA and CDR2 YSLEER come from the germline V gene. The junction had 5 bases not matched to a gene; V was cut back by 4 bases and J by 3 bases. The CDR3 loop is CASSPFQGANEKLFF. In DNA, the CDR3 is TGCGCCAGCAGCCCATTTCAGGGGGCTAATGAAAAACTGTTTTTT.

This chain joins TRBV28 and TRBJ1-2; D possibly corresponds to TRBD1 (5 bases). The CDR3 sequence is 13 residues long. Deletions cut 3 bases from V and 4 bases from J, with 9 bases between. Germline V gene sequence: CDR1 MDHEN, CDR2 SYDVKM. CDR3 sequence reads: CASSLGRVYGYTF. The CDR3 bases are TGTGCCAGCAGTTTGGGCAGGGTCTATGGCTACACCTTC.